The subject of this entry is one T cell receptor (beta chain). The target antigen is unknown. This record comes from a study of cytomegalovirus exposure and HLA in healthy donors. Study conclusions and caveats: A later examination showed that TCR association rates differed by HLA locus, with DRB1 most and HLA-C fewest. In a later analysis, a missense DCLRE1C variant was linked to TCR beta V- and J-gene trimming.

The CDR3 is 14 amino acids. The germline V gene encodes CDR1 SNHLY and CDR2 FYNNEI. J lost 0 bases, V lost 7 bases, and 5 bases had no gene match. PCR was performed using 60 Vbeta and 13 Jbeta primers. Only in-frame clones appear in the TCRdb table, and some are missing; sequencing was by immunoSEQ multiplex PCR. This sample has more than 100,000 clones, with approximately 80% found just once. Input material: PBMCs. The TCR was taken from a female donor in good health and CMV-seropositive. The rearrangement joins TRBV2 to TRBJ1-1, with 7 bases fitting TRBD1. In DNA form, the CDR3 reads TGTGCCAGCAAGGAGGGGGCAATGAACACTGAAGCTTTCTTT. Translation gives CASKEGAMNTEAFF.